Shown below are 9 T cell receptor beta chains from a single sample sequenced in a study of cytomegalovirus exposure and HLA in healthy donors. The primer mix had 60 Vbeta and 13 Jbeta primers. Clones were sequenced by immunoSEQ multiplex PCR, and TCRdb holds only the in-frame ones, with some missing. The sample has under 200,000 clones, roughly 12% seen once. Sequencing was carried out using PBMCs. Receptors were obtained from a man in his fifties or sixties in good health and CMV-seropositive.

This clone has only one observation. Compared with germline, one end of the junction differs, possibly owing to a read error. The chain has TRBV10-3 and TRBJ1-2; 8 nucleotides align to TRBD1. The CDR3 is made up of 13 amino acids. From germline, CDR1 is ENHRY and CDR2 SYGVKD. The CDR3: CDISPQGDGGYTF. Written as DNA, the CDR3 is TGTGACATCAGTCCACAGGGGGATGGCGGCTACACCTTC.

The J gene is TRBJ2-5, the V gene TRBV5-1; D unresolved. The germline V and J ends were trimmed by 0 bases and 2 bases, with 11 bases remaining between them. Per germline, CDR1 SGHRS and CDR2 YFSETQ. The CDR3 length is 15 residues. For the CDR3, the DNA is TGCGCCAGCAGCTTGGGCCCCAACCTACAAGAGACCCAGTACTTC. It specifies CASSLGPNLQETQYF. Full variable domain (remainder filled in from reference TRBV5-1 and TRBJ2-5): KAGVTQTPRYLIKTRGQQVTLSCSPISGHRSVSWYQQTPGQGLQFLFEYFSETQRNKGNFPGRFSGRQFSNSRSEMNVSTLELGDSALYLCASSLGPNLQETQYFGPGTRLLVL.

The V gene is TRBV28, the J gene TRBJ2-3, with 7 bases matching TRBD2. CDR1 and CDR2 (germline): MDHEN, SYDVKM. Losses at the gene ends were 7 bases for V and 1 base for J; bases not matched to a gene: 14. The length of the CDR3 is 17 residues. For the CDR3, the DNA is TGTGCCAGCACTCCACCCGGGGGGATCCGAGGCACAGATACGCAGTATTTT. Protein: CASTPPGGIRGTDTQYF.

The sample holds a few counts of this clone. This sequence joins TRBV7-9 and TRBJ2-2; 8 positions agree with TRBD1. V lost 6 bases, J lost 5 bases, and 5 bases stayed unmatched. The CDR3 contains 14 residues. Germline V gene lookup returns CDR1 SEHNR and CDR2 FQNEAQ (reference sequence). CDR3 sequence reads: CASRGQGKTGELFF. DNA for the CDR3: TGTGCCAGCAGAGGACAGGGAAAAACCGGGGAGCTGTTTTTT.

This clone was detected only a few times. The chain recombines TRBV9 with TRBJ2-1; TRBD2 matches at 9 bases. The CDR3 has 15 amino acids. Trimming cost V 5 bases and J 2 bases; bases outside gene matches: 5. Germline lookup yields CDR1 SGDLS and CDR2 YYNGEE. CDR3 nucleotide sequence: TGTGCCAGCAGTAGCGGGGGCCCAACCTACAATGAGCAGTTCTTC. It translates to CASSSGGPTYNEQFF.

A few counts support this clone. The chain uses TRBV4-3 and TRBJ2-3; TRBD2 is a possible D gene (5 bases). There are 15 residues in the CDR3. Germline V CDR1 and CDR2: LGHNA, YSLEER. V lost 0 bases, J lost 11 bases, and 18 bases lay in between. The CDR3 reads CASSQEEVPRNKQYF. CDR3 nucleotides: TGCGCCAGCAGCCAAGAGGAGGTTCCGAGAAATAAGCAGTATTTT.

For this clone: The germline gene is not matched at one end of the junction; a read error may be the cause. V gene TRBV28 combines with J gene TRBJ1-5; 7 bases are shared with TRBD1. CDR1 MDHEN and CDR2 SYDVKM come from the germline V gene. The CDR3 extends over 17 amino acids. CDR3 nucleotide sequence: TGTGCCGGCAGTTCCCCGGGTAGGGGGCGAAGCAATCAGCCCCAGCATTTT. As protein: CAGSSPGRGRSNQPQHF.

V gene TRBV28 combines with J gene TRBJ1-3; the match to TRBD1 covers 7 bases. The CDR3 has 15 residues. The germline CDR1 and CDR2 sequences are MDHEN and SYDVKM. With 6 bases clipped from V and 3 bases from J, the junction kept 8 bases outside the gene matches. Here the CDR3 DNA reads TGTGCCAGCAGGGAGGGCAGGGGGGTTGGAAACACCATATATTTT. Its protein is CASREGRGVGNTIYF.

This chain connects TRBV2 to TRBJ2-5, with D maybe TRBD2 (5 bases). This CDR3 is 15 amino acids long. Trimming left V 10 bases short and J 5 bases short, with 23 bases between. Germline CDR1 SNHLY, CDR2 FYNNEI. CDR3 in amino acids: CATNYGDRTSETQYF. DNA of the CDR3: TGTGCCACCAACTACGGGGATCGGACGTCGGAGACCCAGTACTTC. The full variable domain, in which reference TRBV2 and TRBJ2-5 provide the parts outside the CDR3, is EPEVTQTPSHQVTQMGQEVILRCVPISNHLYFYWYRQILGQKVEFLVSFYNNEISEKSEIFDDQFSVERPDGSNFTLKIRSTKLEDSAMYFCATNYGDRTSETQYFGPGTRLLVL.